A selection of T cell receptor beta chains follows, all from one sample in a study of T cell responses to AZD1222 COVID-19 vaccine. TCRdb keeps only in-frame clones here, not all; method: immunoSEQ multiplex PCR. The profile shows more than 95,000 clones, about 88% of them singletons. This sample comprised peripheral blood, obtained on day 0 of AZD1222 vaccination. The receptors stem from an adult in good health. Both conserved end residues are part of each CDR3. The order of the fields is CDR3 length, V gene, D gene, J gene, clone size, CDR3 DNA, CDR3 protein. D genes are given only for firm matches. A row's size may be missing; if present it is once, few, many or a size class.

16	TRBV11-2	-	TRBJ2-2	-	TGTGCCAGCAGCCCCCTCCCGGGGGGCAACACCGGGGAGCTGTTTTTT	CASSPLPGGNTGELFF
16	TRBV11-2	TRBD2	TRBJ2-1	once	TGTGCCAGCAGCCGCTCGCGGGAGCACGGAAAGGATGAGCAGTTCTTC	CASSRSREHGKDEQFF
17	TRBV6-2/TRBV6-3	TRBD2	TRBJ2-2	-	TGTGCCAGCAGTTATGTAGCGGGAGGGCCAGACACCGGGGAGCTGTTTTTT	CASSYVAGGPDTGELFF
12	TRBV29-1	-	TRBJ1-2	-	TGCAGCGCTTCACAGTTTAGCTATGGCTACACCTTC	CSASQFSYGYTF
15	TRBV19	-	TRBJ1-1	-	TGTGCCAGTAGTATGGGAGGGTGGGGGCAGACTGAAGCTTTCTTT	CASSMGGWGQTEAFF
13	TRBV4-3	-	TRBJ2-3	once	TGCGCCAGCAGCCAAGTAAACACAGATACGCAGTATTTT	CASSQVNTDTQYF
14	TRBV5-1	-	TRBJ2-3	-	TGCGCCAGCAGCTTGTCTAAAGCCACAGATACGCAGTATTTT	CASSLSKATDTQYF
13	TRBV2	TRBD2	TRBJ2-1	-	TGTGCCAGCATTGGACTAGCGGTACGGGGGCAGTTCTTC	CASIGLAVRGQFF
14	TRBV19	TRBD1	TRBJ1-1	-	TGTGCCAGTAGTCCACAGGGGACATTCACTGAAGCTTTCTTT	CASSPQGTFTEAFF
13	TRBV6-2/TRBV6-3	-	TRBJ2-1	few	TGTGCCAGCAGTTTTGGGACTTTCAATGAGCAGTTCTTC	CASSFGTFNEQFF
15	TRBV19	-	TRBJ1-1	-	TGTGCCAGTAGTATAGTTGCAGGGCTGAACACTGAAGCTTTCTTT	CASSIVAGLNTEAFF
12	TRBV12-3/TRBV12-4	TRBD1	TRBJ2-7	-	TGTGCCAGCACCCAAGGGGGCTTCGAGCAGTACTTC	CASTQGGFEQYF
13	TRBV6-6	-	TRBJ1-1	-	TGTGCCAGCAGTCCGGTGGAGAGCACTGAAGCTTTCTTT	CASSPVESTEAFF
11	TRBV20-1	-	TRBJ2-1	-	TGCAGTGCTAGCGGACACAATGAGCAGTTCTTC	CSASGHNEQFF
14	TRBV28	TRBD1	TRBJ1-3	-	TGTGCCAGCAGCAACAGGGGCGGCCGAGACACCATATATTTT	CASSNRGGRDTIYF
14	TRBV7-3	TRBD2	TRBJ2-2	-	TGTGCCAGCAGCTTGCAGCGGGATGTCGGGGAGCTGTTTTTT	CASSLQRDVGELFF
14	TRBV24-1	-	TRBJ2-7	-	TGTGCCACCAGTGGAGCAGGGGTCGCCTACGAGCAGTACTTC	CATSGAGVAYEQYF
15	TRBV7-2	-	TRBJ1-5	-	TGTGCCAGCTCCCAGACAGGAGATAGCAATCAGCCCCAGCATTTT	CASSQTGDSNQPQHF
11	TRBV12-5	-	TRBJ2-3	-	TGTGCTAGTGGTTTACACAATACGCAGTATTTT	CASGLHNTQYF
12	TRBV6-1	-	TRBJ1-2	-	TGTGCCAGCAGTGAACTGGCCAACCGTCACACCTTC	CASSELANRHTF
15	TRBV3-1/TRBV3-2	TRBD2	TRBJ2-3	once	TGTGCCAGCAGCCAAGGACTAGCGGGAGGAGATACGCAGTATTTT	CASSQGLAGGDTQYF
15	TRBV7-2	TRBD1	TRBJ2-1	-	TGTGCCAGCAGCTTCGCCGGGACAGGGGACTACGAGCAGTTCTTC	CASSFAGTGDYEQFF
10	TRBV20-1	-	TRBJ2-1	-	TGCAGTGCTTCTTACAATGAGCAGTTCTTC	CSASYNEQFF
12	TRBV7-2	-	TRBJ2-7	-	TGTGCCAGCAGCTTGAGCTCCTACGAGCAGTACTTC	CASSLSSYEQYF
16	TRBV27	-	TRBJ2-2	few	TGTGCCAGCAGTTCGCCTCAGGTGCCGCGGACCGGGGAGCTGTTTTTT	CASSSPQVPRTGELFF
16	TRBV4-1	TRBD1	TRBJ1-2	-	TGCGCCAGCAGCCTCCGGGACAGGGGGCGCGACTATGGCTACACCTTC	CASSLRDRGRDYGYTF
14	TRBV7-2	-	TRBJ1-4	-	TGTGCCAGCAGCCAACAGGGAACTAATGAAAAACTGTTTTTT	CASSQQGTNEKLFF
14	TRBV3-1/TRBV3-2	TRBD2	TRBJ2-5	-	TGTGCCAGCATTTCCGGGGGGGAGCAAGAGACCCAGTACTTC	CASISGGEQETQYF
11	TRBV5-8	-	TRBJ2-1	-	TGTGCCAGCAGCTTGCTCCATGAGCAGTTCTTC	CASSLLHEQFF
10	TRBV7-7	-	TRBJ2-7	-	TGTGTTCTAGAGCGATACGAGCAGTACTTC	CVLERYEQYF
13	TRBV6-5	-	TRBJ2-6	-	TGTGCCAGCATGATGCCTGGGGCCAACGTCCTGACTTTC	CASMMPGANVLTF
16	TRBV9	TRBD2	TRBJ2-1	-	TGTGCCAGCAGCAACCGAACGGGACTACTTAACAATGAGCAGTTCTTC	CASSNRTGLLNNEQFF
13	TRBV6-2/TRBV6-3	-	TRBJ1-2	-	TGTGCCAGCAGTTACGACGGTAGTTATGGCTACACCTTC	CASSYDGSYGYTF
17	TRBV7-9	-	TRBJ2-1	once	TGTGCCAGCAGCTATCCCGGGGGGCGGGGAGGATACAATGAGCAGTTCTTC	CASSYPGGRGGYNEQFF
14	TRBV6-1	-	TRBJ1-5	-	TGTGCCAGCAGTGATGGGGGGTGGGATCAGCCCCAGCATTTT	CASSDGGWDQPQHF
15	TRBV18	TRBD1	TRBJ2-1	-	TGTGCCGGCTCACTGCTGCGGACAGGATCAGATGAGCAGTTCTTC	CAGSLLRTGSDEQFF
19	TRBV18	-	TRBJ1-3	-	TGTGCCAGCTCACCACTCTCCCAAGGCGGCCCGAGCTCTGGAAACACCATATATTTT	CASSPLSQGGPSSGNTIYF
16	TRBV7-2	TRBD2	TRBJ2-3	-	TGTGCCACACGACTAGCGGGAGGGCCCTCAGGAGATACGCAGTATTTT	CATRLAGGPSGDTQYF
15	TRBV14	-	TRBJ2-2	-	TGTGCCAGCAGACCGGCCGGGACACCCACCGGGGAGCTGTTTTTT	CASRPAGTPTGELFF
11	TRBV6-5	-	TRBJ2-3	-	TGTGCCACTCGGAGGGCAGATACGCAGTATTTT	CATRRADTQYF
12	TRBV30	-	TRBJ2-2	-	TGTGCCTGGGTGGGGGACACCGGGGAGCTGTTTTTT	CAWVGDTGELFF
16	TRBV9	TRBD2	TRBJ2-2	once	TGTGCCAGCAGCCCTCACGGCGGGGGGAACACCGGGGAGCTGTTTTTT	CASSPHGGGNTGELFF
14	TRBV2	-	TRBJ2-7	once	TGTGCCAGCAGCTCCGGGCTTAGCAGCCACGAGCAGTACTTC	CASSSGLSSHEQYF
15	TRBV6-5	-	TRBJ2-1	-	TGTGCCAGCAGTTACTCCGGAGGGAGTAATAATGAGCAGTTCTTC	CASSYSGGSNNEQFF
14	TRBV5-6	TRBD2	TRBJ2-7	-	TGTGCCAGCAGCATTAGCGGGAGTGGCTACGAGCAGTACTTC	CASSISGSGYEQYF
14	TRBV19	TRBD2	TRBJ2-1	-	TGTGCCAGTAGTGGGAGGGTCGGTAGTAATGAGCAGTTCTTC	CASSGRVGSNEQFF